A single sample gave rise to the 26 T cell receptor beta chains below, sequenced in a study of early T cells in non-severe SARS-CoV-2 infection. TCRdb itself ran the 5' RACE reads through MiXCR, one entry per CDR3 protein. The sample consists of about 56,000 distinct CDR3 sequences, roughly a tenth of them appearing once. Source material: whole blood. The receptors were sampled from an adult who was a healthcare worker with PCR-confirmed SARS-CoV-2 infection or an uninfected control (not recorded which).

In its sample, this clonotype was seen many times. This chain uses TRBV7-6 with TRBJ2-1, with 13 bases matching TRBD2. The junction had 4 bases not matched to a gene; V was cut back by 6 bases and J by 5 bases. Germline-derived CDR1 and CDR2 are SGHVS and FNYEAQ. CDR3 length: 15 residues. CDR3 coding DNA: TGTGCCAGCAGATTCACTAGCGGGGGGGACAATGAGCAGTTCTTC. It codes for CASRFTSGGDNEQFF.

This clonotype was seen repeatedly, ten times or more. The genes are TRBV7-3 and TRBJ2-3; no clear D. V lost 5 bases and J lost 4, with 4 bases in between. Germline V CDR1 and CDR2: SGHTA, FQGTGA. The CDR3 runs 11 residues. CDR3 region: CASSDSDTQYF. The DNA of the CDR3 is TGTGCCAGCAGCGACTCAGATACGCAGTATTTT.

The chain couples TRBV20-1 to TRBJ1-1; no firm D call. Germline V gene data show CDR1 as DFQATT and CDR2 as SNEGSKA (reference sequence). The CDR3 is made up of 13 amino acids. Between the trimmed V and J ends, which lost 3 bases and 3 bases, there was a span of 11 bases. CDR3 sequence: CSASAQSDTEAFF. The CDR3 DNA is TGCAGTGCTAGTGCGCAATCCGACACTGAAGCTTTCTTT.

The sample holds many counts of this clonotype. The V and J genes are TRBV11-2 and TRBJ2-4, with D possibly being TRBD1 (6 bases). The V end lost 3 bases, the J end lost 2 bases, and 8 bases lay between the germline ends. Germline V gene data show CDR1 as SGHAT and CDR2 as FQNNGV. The CDR3 is made up of 14 amino acids. CDR3 in amino acids: CASSLDSSKNIQYF. The DNA of the CDR3 is TGTGCCAGCAGCTTGGACAGTTCCAAAAACATTCAGTACTTC.

This clonotype has a handful of counts. The V gene is TRBV20-1, the J gene TRBJ2-7, with 14 bases lining up with TRBD2. Losses at the gene ends were 4 bases for V and 3 bases for J; bases not matched to a gene: 2. The CDR3 spans 14 residues. The germline V gene has CDR1 DFQATT and CDR2 SNEGSKA (reference sequence). DNA of the CDR3: TGCAGTGCTATCGGGACTAGCGGGAGCTACGAGCAGTACTTC. Translated: CSAIGTSGSYEQYF.

In its sample, this clonotype was seen many times. The rearrangement uses TRBV20-1 and TRBJ1-5, with D unresolved. V shed 6 bases and J shed 7 bases, with 13 bases lying between them. This CDR3 region has 12 residues. Germline V CDR1 and CDR2: DFQATT, SNEGSKA (reference sequence). CDR3 sequence: CSAQRSFQPQHF. The CDR3 bases are TGCAGTGCCCAACGGTCCTTCCAGCCCCAGCATTTT.

The sample holds a few counts of this clonotype. The J gene is TRBJ2-6, the V gene TRBV5-1, with a weak D call TRBD2 (5 bases). This CDR3 has 17 amino acids. V was pared by 4 bases and J by 0 bases, with 14 bases between. CDR1 is SGHRS and CDR2 is YFSETQ in the germline V gene. The CDR3 loop reads CASSSRTGSSGANVLTF. DNA for the CDR3: TGCGCCAGCAGCAGTAGGACGGGATCCTCTGGGGCCAACGTCCTGACTTTC.

This clonotype was seen ten or more times. The chain uses TRBV12-3 or TRBV12-4 and TRBJ2-1; 14 bases are a match to TRBD2. The J segment lost 8 bases and the V segment lost 7 bases, leaving 10 bases of the junction unmatched. This CDR3 is 16 amino acids long. The CDR3 region has the DNA TGTGCCAGCACCGACGGACTAGCGGGAGGCAAGTATGAGCAGTTCTTC. This encodes CASTDGLAGGKYEQFF.

This clonotype was observed a few times. The chain uses TRBV11-2 and TRBJ2-1, with D possibly being TRBD1 or TRBD2 (5 bases each). The V gene lost 5 bases and the J gene lost 2 bases, with 16 bases spanning the gap. Germline CDR1 and CDR2: SGHAT and FQNNGV. CDR3 length: 16 amino acids. Here the CDR3 DNA reads TGTGCCAGCAGCCCACCTACGGGACCACCCTACAATGAGCAGTTCTTC. Translating it yields CASSPPTGPPYNEQFF.

V usage is TRBV6-5 and J usage is TRBJ2-1; D gene ambiguous. The CDR3 consists of 16 residues. V gave up 5 bases and J gave up 0 bases, with 14 bases separating them. The germline V gene has CDR1 MNHEY and CDR2 SVGAGI. CDR3 residues: CASSRSPRPSYNEQFF. As DNA, the CDR3 is TGTGCCAGCAGTCGGAGCCCCCGCCCCTCCTACAATGAGCAGTTCTTC.

This clonotype showed up just a few times. This chain links TRBV20-1 with TRBJ2-7; 11 bases are shared with TRBD1. Trimming at V came to 3 bases and at J to 4 bases, leaving 2 bases not matched to a gene. There are 13 residues in the CDR3. Germline lookup yields CDR1 DFQATT and CDR2 SNEGSKA (reference sequence). The chain's CDR3 is CSASGDRGYEQYF. CDR3 in DNA: TGCAGTGCTAGTGGGGACAGGGGGTACGAGCAGTACTTC.

This clonotype has a handful of counts. V usage is TRBV6-1 and J usage is TRBJ1-5; possible D gene TRBD1, 6 bases. CDR1 and CDR2 (germline): MNHNS, SASEGT. The germline V and J ends were trimmed by 5 bases and 3 bases, with 14 bases remaining between them. This CDR3 comprises 15 residues. The CDR3 loop is CASSSQGLDNQPQHF. As DNA, the CDR3 is TGTGCCAGCAGTTCCCAGGGGTTGGACAATCAGCCCCAGCATTTT.

This clonotype was observed a handful of times. The chain uses TRBV9 and TRBJ2-7, with TRBD2 matching 8 bases. The CDR3 is made up of 15 amino acids. V gave up 3 bases and J gave up 2 bases; unmatched junction bases: 7. In germline, CDR1 is SGDLS, CDR2 YYNGEE. CDR3 amino acids: CASSATAGDPYEQYF. The CDR3 region has the DNA TGTGCCAGCAGCGCCACAGCGGGAGACCCCTACGAGCAGTACTTC.

The sample holds a few counts of this clonotype. The chain employs TRBV14 and TRBJ2-2; 7 bases agree with TRBD2. Per the germline V gene, CDR1 is SGHDN and CDR2 is FVKESK. V was pared by 0 bases and J by 5 bases, with 9 bases of the junction left unmatched. The length of the CDR3 is 17 residues. The CDR3 DNA is TGTGCCAGCAGCCAAGATCGAGGGAGGGATTGGACCGGGGAGCTGTTTTTT. It encodes CASSQDRGRDWTGELFF.

In this sample, this clonotype turned up many times. V usage is TRBV7-6 and J usage is TRBJ2-3, with a possible D match to TRBD1 (5 bases). The CDR3 runs to 15 residues. With 2 bases removed from V and 3 bases from J, the gap between germline ends came to 12 bases. The germline gives CDR1 SGHVS, CDR2 FNYEAQ. The CDR3 coding sequence is TGTGCCAGCAGCTTAAATCAGGGAAGTACAGATACGCAGTATTTT. Protein product: CASSLNQGSTDTQYF.

This clonotype was counted many times. The rearrangement joins TRBV6-2 or TRBV6-3 to TRBJ1-5; maybe TRBD1 (6 bases). Per germline, CDR1 MNHEY and CDR2 SVGEGT. This CDR3 contains 13 residues. Trimming cost V 5 bases and J 5 bases, with 10 bases left between them. This CDR3 is CASSRTAYQPQHF. As DNA, the CDR3 is TGTGCCAGCAGTAGGACAGCCTATCAGCCCCAGCATTTT.

This clonotype appeared many times. The chain carries TRBV7-8 and TRBJ2-7; 9 bases are a match to TRBD2. This CDR3 has 17 amino acids. J lost 2 bases, V lost 3 bases, and 11 bases had no gene match. CDR1 and CDR2 (germline): SGHVS, FQNEAQ. CDR3 protein: CASSLGPLVAGAYEQYF. DNA of the CDR3: TGTGCCAGCAGCTTGGGCCCTCTGGTAGCGGGAGCCTACGAGCAGTACTTC.

The chain couples TRBV13 to TRBJ2-1; unclear D gene. Germline CDR1 PRHDT, CDR2 FYEKMQ (reference sequence). V lost 5 bases and J 4 bases, leaving 9 bases between the germline ends. The CDR3 has 13 amino acids. The CDR3 DNA is TGTGCCAGCAGCCGGGCAGAATACAATGAGCAGTTCTTC. The encoded protein is CASSRAEYNEQFF.

This clonotype was seen only a few times. The chain joins TRBV29-1 to TRBJ2-7; TRBD2 matches 12 bases. Germline V gene lookup returns CDR1 SQVTM and CDR2 ANQGSEA. With 7 bases clipped from V and 1 base from J, the junction kept 11 bases outside the gene matches. The CDR3 is 16 residues long. CDR3 DNA sequence: TGCAGCGCCCGGCGGGGACTAGCGGGTGTGTCCTACGAGCAGTACTTC. It is translated as CSARRGLAGVSYEQYF.

The rearrangement uses TRBV27 and TRBJ1-2, with D tentatively TRBD1 (5 bases). This CDR3 has 15 residues. The germline V gene has CDR1 MNHEY and CDR2 SMNVEV (reference sequence). Trimming left V 1 base short and J 4 bases short, with 13 bases between. CDR3 bases: TGTGCCAGCAGTTTATTGTCGGGGCTAGGCTATGGCTACACCTTC. This codes for CASSLLSGLGYGYTF.

V and J are TRBV4-2 and TRBJ2-1; weak D call: TRBD2 (6 bases). Trimming took off 3 bases at V and 5 bases at J, with 14 bases between the two ends. The CDR3 totals 15 residues. Germline V gene sequence: CDR1 LGHNA, CDR2 YNFKEQ. This CDR3 is CASSHPSGGDNEQFF. The CDR3 DNA reads as TGTGCCAGCAGCCACCCCAGCGGAGGGGACAATGAGCAGTTCTTC.

This chain's CDR3 is CASRAGTGGTDTQYF. The CDR3 nucleotides are TGTGCCAGCAGAGCCGGGACAGGGGGAACAGATACGCAGTATTTT. This chain connects TRBV12-3 or TRBV12-4 to TRBJ2-3; TRBD1 agrees at 11 bases. This CDR3 has 15 amino acids. Unmatched junction bases numbered 5, after V lost 6 bases and J lost 3 bases.

This clonotype was detected a few times. The gene calls are TRBV6-6 and TRBJ2-7; 10 positions match TRBD2. Germline-derived CDR1 and CDR2 are MNHNY and SVGAGI (reference sequence). The CDR3 contains 14 residues. With V trimmed by 7 bases and J by 0 bases, 3 bases remained unmatched. CDR3 sequence (DNA): TGTGCCAGCACCAGCGGGGGGGCCTCCTACGAGCAGTACTTC. It codes for CASTSGGASYEQYF.

The rearrangement links TRBV18 to TRBJ2-7; D may be TRBD1 (6 bases). The CDR3 has 14 residues. Looked up from germline, CDR1 is KGHSH and CDR2 is LQKENI. Trimming left V 6 bases short and J 5 bases short, with 17 bases between. The CDR3 sequence: CASSLLSQGNEQYF. The CDR3 DNA reads as TGTGCCAGCTCCCTACTATCACAGGGAAACGAGCAGTACTTC.

This clonotype occurred many times. The CDR3: CASSLTGGGYTF. As DNA, the CDR3 is TGTGCCAGCAGCTTAACCGGCGGAGGCTACACCTTC. The chain recombines TRBV11-2 with TRBJ1-2; D is uncertain. The CDR3 length is 12 residues. Trimming removed 2 bases at V and 8 bases at J, with 9 bases between. Germline V gene data show CDR1 as SGHAT and CDR2 as FQNNGV.

This clonotype has a handful of counts. V usage is TRBV5-1 and J usage is TRBJ2-7; no clear D gene. The CDR3 consists of 14 residues. Germline V CDR1 and CDR2: SGHRS, YFSETQ. The V end lost 0 bases, the J end lost 2 bases, and 9 bases lay between the germline ends. The CDR3 here is CASSLERTTYEQYF. Written as DNA, the CDR3 is TGCGCCAGCAGCTTGGAGAGGACCACCTACGAGCAGTACTTC.